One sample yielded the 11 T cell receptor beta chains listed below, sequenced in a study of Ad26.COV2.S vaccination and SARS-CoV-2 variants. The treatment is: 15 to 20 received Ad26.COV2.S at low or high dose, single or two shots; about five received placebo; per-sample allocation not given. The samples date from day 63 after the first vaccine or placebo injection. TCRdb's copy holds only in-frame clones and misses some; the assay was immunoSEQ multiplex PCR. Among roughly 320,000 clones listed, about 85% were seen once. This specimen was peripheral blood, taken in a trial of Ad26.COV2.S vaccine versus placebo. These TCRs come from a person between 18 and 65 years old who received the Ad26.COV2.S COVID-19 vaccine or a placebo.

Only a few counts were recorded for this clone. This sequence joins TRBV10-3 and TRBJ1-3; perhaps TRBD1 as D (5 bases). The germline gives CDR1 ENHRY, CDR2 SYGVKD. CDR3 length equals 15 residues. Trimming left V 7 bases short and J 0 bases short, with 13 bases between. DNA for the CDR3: TGTGCCATCAAACCGACAGATGACTCTGGAAACACCATATATTTT. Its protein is CAIKPTDDSGNTIYF.

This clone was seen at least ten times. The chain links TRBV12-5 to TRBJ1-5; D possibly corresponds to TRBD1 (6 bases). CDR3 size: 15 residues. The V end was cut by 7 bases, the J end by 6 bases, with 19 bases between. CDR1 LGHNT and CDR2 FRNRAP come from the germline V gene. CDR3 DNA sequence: TGTGCTAGTGCCCCGGAAGGGGGACGGAGTCAGCCCCAGCATTTT. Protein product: CASAPEGGRSQPQHF.

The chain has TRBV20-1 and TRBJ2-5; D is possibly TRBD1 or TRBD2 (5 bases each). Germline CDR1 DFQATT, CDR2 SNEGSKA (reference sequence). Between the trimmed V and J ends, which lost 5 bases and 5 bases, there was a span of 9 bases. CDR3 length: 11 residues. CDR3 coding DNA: TGCAGTGCTGGATGGGGGGAGACCCAGTACTTC. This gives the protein CSAGWGETQYF.

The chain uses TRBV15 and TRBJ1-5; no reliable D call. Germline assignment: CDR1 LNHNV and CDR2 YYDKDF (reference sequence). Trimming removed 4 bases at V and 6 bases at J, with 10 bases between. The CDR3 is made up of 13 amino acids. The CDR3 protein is CATSTNQIQPQHF. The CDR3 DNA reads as TGTGCCACCAGCACCAACCAAATTCAGCCCCAGCATTTT.

For the CDR3, the DNA is TGTGCCACCAGGGACAGGCTCAACATTCAGTACTTC. Its protein product is CATRDRLNIQYF. The rearrangement links TRBV24-1 to TRBJ2-4, with TRBD1 identical over 7 bases. The J segment lost 7 bases and the V segment lost 7 bases, leaving 3 bases of the junction unmatched. Germline CDR1 reads KGHDR; CDR2 reads SFDVKD. The CDR3 is 12 amino acids.

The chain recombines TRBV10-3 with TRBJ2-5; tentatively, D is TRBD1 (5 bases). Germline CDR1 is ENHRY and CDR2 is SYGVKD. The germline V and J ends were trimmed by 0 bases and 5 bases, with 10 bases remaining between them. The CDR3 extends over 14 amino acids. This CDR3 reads CAISESAGRETQYF. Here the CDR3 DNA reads TGTGCCATCAGTGAGTCGGCAGGGCGGGAGACCCAGTACTTC.

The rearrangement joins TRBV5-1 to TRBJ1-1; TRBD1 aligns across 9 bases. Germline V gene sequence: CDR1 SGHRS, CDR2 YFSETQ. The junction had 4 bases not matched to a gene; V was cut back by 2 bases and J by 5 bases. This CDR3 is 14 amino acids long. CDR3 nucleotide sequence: TGCGCCAGCAGCTTAACAGGGGGCGCGACTGAAGCTTTCTTT. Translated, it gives CASSLTGGATEAFF.

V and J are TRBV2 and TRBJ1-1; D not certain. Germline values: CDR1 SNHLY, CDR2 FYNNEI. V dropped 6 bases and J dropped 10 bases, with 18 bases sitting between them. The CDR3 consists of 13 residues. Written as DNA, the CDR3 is TGTGCCAGCAGATCGGACGGGCTGGTTTTAGCTTTCTTT. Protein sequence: CASRSDGLVLAFF.

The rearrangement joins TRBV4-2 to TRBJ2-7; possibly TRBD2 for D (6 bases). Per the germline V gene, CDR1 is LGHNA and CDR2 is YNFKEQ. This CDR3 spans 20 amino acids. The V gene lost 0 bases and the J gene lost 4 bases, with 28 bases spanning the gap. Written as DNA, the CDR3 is TGTGCCAGCAGCCAAGATTGGGCAGAAGGGAGGATAGGTCGGCCTTACGAGCAGTACTTC. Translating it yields CASSQDWAEGRIGRPYEQYF.

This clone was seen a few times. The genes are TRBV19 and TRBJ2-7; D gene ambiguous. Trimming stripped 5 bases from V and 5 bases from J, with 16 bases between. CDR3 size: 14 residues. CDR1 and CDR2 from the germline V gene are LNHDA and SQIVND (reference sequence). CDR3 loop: CASSPRDTDDEQYF. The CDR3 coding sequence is TGTGCCAGTAGTCCACGCGACACGGATGACGAGCAGTACTTC.

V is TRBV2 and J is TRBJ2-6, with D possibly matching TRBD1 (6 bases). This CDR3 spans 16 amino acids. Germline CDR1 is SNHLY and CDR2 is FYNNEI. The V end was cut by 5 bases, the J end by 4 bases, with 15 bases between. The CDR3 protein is CASSRDTGTGANVLTF. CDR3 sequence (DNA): TGTGCCAGCAGTCGAGATACAGGGACCGGGGCCAACGTCCTGACTTTC.